This T cell receptor (beta chain) was sequenced in a study of cytomegalovirus exposure and HLA in healthy donors. Study-level points and caveats: Presence/absence comparisons presumed near-even sequencing depth among donors. In the analysis, some V segments, TRBV6-2 and TRBV6-3 included, were excluded as indistinguishable.

PCR primers comprised 60 Vbeta and 13 Jbeta primers. Only in-frame clones appear in the TCRdb table, and some are missing; sequencing was by immunoSEQ multiplex PCR. The sample features 70,000 or so clones, with under 6.5% in its top ten. A note on this clone: Its specificity is not known.

The V gene's germline CDR1 is SGHRS and CDR2 YFSETQ. This CDR3 spans 14 amino acids. This sequence originates from a middle-aged man in good health and CMV-seronegative. Sequencing was carried out using PBMCs. This chain joins TRBV5-1 and TRBJ2-5; 9 bases map to TRBD1. The assigned J gene may be wrong: the sequence end matches TRBJ2-7 better. CDR3 residues: CASSWGTGFYEQYF. CDR3 coding DNA: TGCGCCAGCAGCTGGGGGACAGGGTTCTACGAGCAGTACTTC.